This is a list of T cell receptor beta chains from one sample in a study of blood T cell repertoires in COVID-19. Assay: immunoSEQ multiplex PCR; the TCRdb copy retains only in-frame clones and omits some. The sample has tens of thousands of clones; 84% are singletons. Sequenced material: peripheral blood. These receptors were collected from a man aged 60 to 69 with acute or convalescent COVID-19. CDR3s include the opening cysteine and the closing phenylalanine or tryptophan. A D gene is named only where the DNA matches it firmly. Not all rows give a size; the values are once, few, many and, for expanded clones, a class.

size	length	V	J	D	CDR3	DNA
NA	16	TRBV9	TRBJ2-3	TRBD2	CASSDTSGASTDTQYF	TGTGCCAGCAGCGACACTAGCGGTGCTAGCACAGATACGCAGTATTTT
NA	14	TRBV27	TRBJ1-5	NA	CASRMGLENQPQHF	TGTGCCAGCAGAATGGGGCTTGAGAATCAGCCCCAGCATTTT
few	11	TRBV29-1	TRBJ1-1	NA	CSGQKNTEAFF	TGCAGCGGACAAAAGAACACTGAAGCTTTCTTT
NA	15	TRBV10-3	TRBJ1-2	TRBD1	CAITNTRDREAGYTF	TGTGCCATCACTAACACACGGGACAGGGAAGCTGGCTACACCTTC
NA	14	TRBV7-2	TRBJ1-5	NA	CASSPQGGNQPQHF	TGTGCCAGCAGCCCACAGGGAGGCAATCAGCCCCAGCATTTT
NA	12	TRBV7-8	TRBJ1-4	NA	CASSQPTGKLFF	TGTGCCAGCAGCCAACCCACAGGGAAACTGTTTTTT
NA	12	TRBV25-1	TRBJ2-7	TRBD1	CASTPGGDEQYF	TGTGCCAGTACACCAGGGGGCGACGAGCAGTACTTC
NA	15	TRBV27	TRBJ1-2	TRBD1	CASSLSRGLGYGYTF	TGTGCCAGCAGTTTATCGAGGGGGCTTGGCTATGGCTACACCTTC
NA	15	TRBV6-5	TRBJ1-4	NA	CASSYGEPANEKLFF	TGTGCCAGCAGTTACGGTGAACCGGCTAATGAAAAACTGTTTTTT
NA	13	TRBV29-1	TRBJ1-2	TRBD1	CSARTGLFYGYTF	TGCAGCGCACGGACAGGGTTATTCTATGGCTACACCTTC
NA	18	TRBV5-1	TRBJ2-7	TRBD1	CASSLVGTGEFSVYEQYF	TGCGCCAGCAGCTTGGTGGGGACAGGGGAATTTTCAGTCTACGAGCAGTACTTC
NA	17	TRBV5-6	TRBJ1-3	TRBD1	CASSTRTGWLSGNTIYF	TGTGCCAGCAGCACTAGGACAGGGTGGCTCTCTGGAAACACCATATATTTT
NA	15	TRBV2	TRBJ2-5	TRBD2	CASTHGGRGGETQYF	TGTGCCAGCACTCACGGGGGGAGAGGTGGAGAGACCCAGTACTTC
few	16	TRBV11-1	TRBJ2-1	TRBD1	CASSTYRGRLINEQFF	TGTGCCAGCAGCACCTACAGGGGGCGCTTAATCAATGAGCAGTTCTTC
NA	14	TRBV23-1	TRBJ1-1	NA	CASSQSLGSGPAFF	TGCGCCAGCAGTCAATCGTTAGGGTCAGGGCCGGCTTTCTTT
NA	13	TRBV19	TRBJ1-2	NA	CVSSNRENYGYTF	TGTGTCAGTAGTAACCGGGAAAACTATGGCTACACCTTC
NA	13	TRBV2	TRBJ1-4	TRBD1	CAGTGNLREKLFF	TGTGCCGGGACAGGGAATCTACGAGAAAAACTGTTTTTT
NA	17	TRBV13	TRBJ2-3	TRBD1	CASSLAHTGEYADTQYF	TGTGCCAGCAGCTTAGCCCATACAGGGGAGTACGCAGATACGCAGTATTTT
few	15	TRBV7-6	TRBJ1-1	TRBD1	CASSILPGQASEAFF	TGTGCCAGCAGCATCCTTCCGGGACAGGCTTCCGAAGCTTTCTTT
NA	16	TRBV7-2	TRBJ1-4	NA	CASSLDRATPNEKLFF	TGTGCCAGCAGCTTAGATCGTGCGACACCTAATGAAAAACTGTTTTTT